Below, 17 T cell receptor beta chains from the same sample are listed, as sequenced in a study of shared T cell receptors in the human thymus. Produced via immunoSEQ multiplex PCR; TCRdb's table is partial and in-frame only. The sample has 550,000 to 800,000 clones, approximately 83% seen once; the top ten hold under 0.012%. These same records also appear under a second study, on human thymus T cells.

Sequenced: thymocytes. Receptors were obtained from a girl under three years old with a congenital heart defect.

This clone was seen only once. The chain combines TRBV29-1 with TRBJ1-2; tentative D call: TRBD1 (6 bases). The length of the CDR3 is 17 residues. Trimming stripped 2 bases from V and 4 bases from J, with 23 bases between. The germline gives CDR1 SQVTM, CDR2 ANQGSEA. The CDR3 is CSVEIWDTLRGAYGYTF. The CDR3 DNA reads TGCAGCGTTGAAATATGGGACACCCTCCGGGGTGCCTATGGCTACACCTTC.

The genes are TRBV28 and TRBJ1-1; D uncertain. V lost 0 bases, J lost 5 bases, and 13 bases lay in between. This CDR3 comprises 15 residues. Germline CDR1 is MDHEN and CDR2 is SYDVKM. The CDR3 bases are TGTGCCAGCAGTTTATGCGGGGTAAGGGAGACTGAAGCTTTCTTT. Amino acids: CASSLCGVRETEAFF. The full variable domain, with the rest looked up from reference TRBV28 and TRBJ1-1, is DVKVTQSSRYLVKRTGEKVFLECVQDMDHENMFWYRQDPGLGLRLIYFSYDVKMKEKGDIPEGYSVSREKKERFSLILESASTNQTSMYLCASSLCGVRETEAFFGQGTRLTVV.

This clone is a singleton in its sample. The J gene is TRBJ1-2, the V gene TRBV7-4; D uncertain. Germline V lookup: CDR1 SGHVT, CDR2 SQSDAQ. V was clipped by 5 bases and J by 1 base, with 26 bases between them. The CDR3 spans 19 residues. The CDR3 region has the DNA TGTGCCAGCAGCCCCCCCCCACAAGGAGTTCCTTCCTTTAACTATGGCTACACCTTC. This encodes CASSPPPQGVPSFNYGYTF.

The rearrangement links TRBV10-3 to TRBJ2-7; 8 bases fit TRBD2. The J segment lost 0 bases and the V segment lost 2 bases, leaving 9 bases of the junction unmatched. The germline V gene has CDR1 ENHRY and CDR2 SYGVKD. This CDR3 comprises 17 residues. In nucleotides, the CDR3 is TGTGCCATCAGTGAGCCCGCCCGGCGGGGGGACTCCTACGAGCAGTACTTC. This sequence encodes CAISEPARRGDSYEQYF.

This clone was picked up one time. This chain connects TRBV19 to TRBJ1-2, with a possible D match to TRBD1 (6 bases). Germline V gene sequence: CDR1 LNHDA, CDR2 SQIVND (reference sequence). This CDR3 is built from 16 residues. Trimming stripped 5 bases from V and 1 base from J, with 17 bases between. The CDR3 sequence: CASSPTGSGLNYGYTF. CDR3 DNA: TGTGCCAGTAGTCCCACAGGGTCGGGGCTTAACTATGGCTACACCTTC.

Only a few counts were recorded for this clone. The chain carries TRBV27 and TRBJ2-3, with 8 bases that match TRBD1. From germline, CDR1 is MNHEY and CDR2 SMNVEV (reference sequence). This CDR3 contains 18 residues. The ends lost 2 bases at V and 4 bases at J; junction bases unmatched: 14. CDR3 in amino acids: CASSLTPPADRDPDTQYF. The CDR3 nucleotides are TGTGCCAGCAGTTTAACTCCCCCTGCGGACAGGGATCCAGATACGCAGTATTTT.

The V gene is TRBV28, the J gene TRBJ1-2; 7 nucleotides match TRBD1. CDR1 and CDR2 from the germline V gene are MDHEN and SYDVKM. Trimming removed 4 bases from V and 8 bases from J; junction bases left unmatched: 13. The length of the CDR3 is 15 residues. CDR3 in DNA: TGTGCCAGCAGTTGGTACAGGGGCGGGAATCCGGGCTACACCTTC. Its translation: CASSWYRGGNPGYTF.

CDR3 bases: TGCGCCAGCAGTGATAGGGCAGGGGGCGCCGACACTGAAGCTTTCTTT. It yields the protein CASSDRAGGADTEAFF. The chain couples TRBV10-2 to TRBJ1-1, with 8 bases fitting TRBD1. V dropped 3 bases and J dropped 3; count of bases not matched to a gene: 9. This CDR3 is 16 amino acids long. Germline V gene lookup returns CDR1 WSHSY and CDR2 SAAADI.

This chain uses TRBV7-9 with TRBJ1-2; no definite D call. CDR1 and CDR2 from the germline V gene are SEHNR and FQNEAQ (reference sequence). The CDR3 has 15 amino acids. V lost 1 base to trimming and J lost 3 bases, with 12 bases between them. Written as DNA, the CDR3 is TGTGCCAGCAGCTTAGTGAGGGTGCCGGACTATGGCTACACCTTC. Residues: CASSLVRVPDYGYTF.

The chain couples TRBV6-1 to TRBJ2-7; 7 bases match TRBD1. The CDR3 has 14 amino acids. Trimming at V came to 3 bases and at J to 3 bases, leaving 5 bases not matched to a gene. CDR1 and CDR2 from the germline V gene are MNHNS and SASEGT. CDR3 nucleotides: TGTGCCAGCAGTGAGCGAAGGGACAGCTACGAGCAGTACTTC. It yields the protein CASSERRDSYEQYF.

V is TRBV30 and J is TRBJ1-2, with no clear D. CDR3 length: 14 residues. Germline loops: CDR1 GTSNPN, CDR2 SVGIG (reference sequence). V was cut by 5 bases and J by 8 bases, with 21 bases left in between. CDR3 coding DNA: TGTGCCTGGGTCGGGGTAGGGTCTCTTGGAGGCTACACCTTC. Its translation: CAWVGVGSLGGYTF.

The chain employs TRBV20-1 and TRBJ1-2, with D hard to call. The CDR3 covers 11 residues. Trimming pared 5 bases from V and 8 bases from J, leaving 12 bases between. The V gene's germline CDR1 is DFQATT and CDR2 SNEGSKA (reference sequence). This chain's CDR3 is CSADGRGGYTF. The CDR3 DNA reads TGCAGTGCTGACGGACGAGGGGGCTACACCTTC.

The sample holds one count of this clone. The J gene is TRBJ2-4, the V gene TRBV12-5, with D possibly TRBD1 on 6 matching bases. The CDR3 loop spans 19 amino acids. CDR1 LGHNT and CDR2 FRNRAP come from the germline V gene. V was cut by 2 bases and J by 0 bases, with 20 bases left in between. The CDR3 DNA is TGTGCTAGTGGTTTGAGCTCGTCCGGGACACCTCTAGCCAAAAACATTCAGTACTTC. Protein product: CASGLSSSGTPLAKNIQYF.

As DNA, the CDR3 is TGTGCCAGCAGCCAAGAGGGACAGGGACGTGGAAACACCATATATTTT. This encodes CASSQEGQGRGNTIYF. V gene TRBV14 combines with J gene TRBJ1-3, with TRBD1 matching 9 bases. The CDR3 runs 16 residues. CDR1 and CDR2 (germline): SGHDN, FVKESK. V shed 0 bases, J shed 3 bases, and the junction held 3 bases outside the gene matches.

The chain couples TRBV4-1 to TRBJ1-4; 9 bases align to TRBD1. CDR1 is MGHRA, CDR2 YSYEKL, per germline. The CDR3 runs 14 residues. Trimming took 4 bases from V and 7 from J; bases not matched to a gene: 4. The CDR3 spells CASSPGQGCEKLFF. The DNA of the CDR3 is TGCGCCAGCAGCCCGGGACAGGGTTGTGAAAAACTGTTTTTT.

This chain uses TRBV6-5 with TRBJ1-1; 9 nucleotides agree with TRBD1. The CDR3 totals 16 residues. J gave up 1 base and V 4 bases, and 7 bases lay outside the gene matches. Germline CDR1 MNHEY, CDR2 SVGAGI. The CDR3 sequence is CASSSGQGPRNTEAFF. CDR3 coding DNA: TGTGCCAGCAGTTCTGGACAGGGGCCCCGGAACACTGAAGCTTTCTTT.

The V call is TRBV29-1, the J call TRBJ1-1; 10 bases map to TRBD1. Germline-derived CDR1 and CDR2 are SQVTM and ANQGSEA. The CDR3 has 11 amino acids. J lost 11 bases, V lost 3 bases, and 3 bases had no gene match. CDR3 DNA sequence: TGCAGCGTTGAGGGGACAGGGGTCGCTTTCTTT. Translating it yields CSVEGTGVAFF.